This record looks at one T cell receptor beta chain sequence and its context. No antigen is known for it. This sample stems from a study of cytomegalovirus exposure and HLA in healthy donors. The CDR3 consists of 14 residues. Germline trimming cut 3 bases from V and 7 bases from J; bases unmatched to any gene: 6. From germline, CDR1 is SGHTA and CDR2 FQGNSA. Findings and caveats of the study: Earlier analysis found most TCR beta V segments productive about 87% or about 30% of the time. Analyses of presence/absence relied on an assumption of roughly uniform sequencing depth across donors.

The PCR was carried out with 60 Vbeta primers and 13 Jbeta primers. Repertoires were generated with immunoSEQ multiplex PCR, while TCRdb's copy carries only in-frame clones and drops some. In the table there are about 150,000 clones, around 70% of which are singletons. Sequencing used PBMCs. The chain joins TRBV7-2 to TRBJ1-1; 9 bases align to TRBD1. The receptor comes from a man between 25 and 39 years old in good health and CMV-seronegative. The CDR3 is CASSLHGQGSEAFF. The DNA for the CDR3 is TGTGCCAGCAGCTTGCACGGACAGGGGAGTGAAGCTTTCTTT.